One sample yielded the 17 T cell receptor beta chains listed below, sequenced in a study of blood T cell repertoires in COVID-19. The repertoire was sequenced with immunoSEQ multiplex PCR; TCRdb's copy has only in-frame clones and lacks some. Among 300,000 to 350,000 clones, 90% were seen once, and the ten largest hold around 0.93%. The sequenced sample was peripheral blood. These receptor sequences come from a woman between 40 and 50 years old with COVID-19, enrolled during active disease.

The chain employs TRBV7-2 and TRBJ2-4; D is perhaps TRBD1 (6 bases). Germline CDR1 SGHTA, CDR2 FQGNSA. The CDR3 runs to 16 residues. Trimming cost V 5 bases and J 0 bases, with 14 bases left between them. CDR3 in amino acids: CASSLLQGLAKNIQYF. The DNA of the CDR3 is TGTGCCAGCAGCCTCCTACAGGGTTTAGCCAAAAACATTCAGTACTTC.

The chain links TRBV4-1 to TRBJ1-2; no firm D call. This CDR3 has 15 residues. V lost 4 bases, J lost 2 bases, and 14 bases lay in between. Germline V gene lookup returns CDR1 MGHRA and CDR2 YSYEKL. CDR3 nucleotide sequence: TGCGCCAGCAGCCTCCATCTGACTGCGAACTATGGCTACACCTTC. Its translation is CASSLHLTANYGYTF.

Worth noting for this clone: This sample also contains other DNA sequences that code for the same CDR3. The CDR3 here is CASSLAGGPYEQYF. The CDR3 bases are TGTGCCAGCAGCTTAGCGGGGGGGCCCTACGAGCAGTACTTC. The chain joins TRBV7-9 to TRBJ2-7, with a tentative D call TRBD2 (7 bases). Germline lookup yields CDR1 SEHNR and CDR2 FQNEAQ (reference sequence). Trimming left V 0 bases short and J 2 bases short, with 8 bases between. CDR3 length: 14 residues.

V usage is TRBV27 and J usage is TRBJ2-7; maybe TRBD2 (5 bases). The CDR3 covers 15 residues. The V end was cut by 9 bases, the J end by 4 bases, with 22 bases between. Germline V lookup: CDR1 MNHEY, CDR2 SMNVEV (reference sequence). The CDR3 DNA reads as TGTGCCAGTCGACGGTCGCGGACGGACTCATACGAGCAGTACTTC. This encodes CASRRSRTDSYEQYF.

The table lists this clone with a few counts. The DNA of the CDR3 is TGCGCCAGCAGCCAAGATTTGGGGGGACCTGGAGAGCAGTACTTC. Translation gives CASSQDLGGPGEQYF. This chain uses TRBV4-1 with TRBJ2-7, with TRBD2 as a possible D gene (6 bases). CDR1 and CDR2 (germline): MGHRA, YSYEKL. V dropped 0 bases and J dropped 7 bases, with 16 bases sitting between them. CDR3 size: 15 residues.

The genes are TRBV7-2 and TRBJ1-6; D remains ambiguous. The germline gives CDR1 SGHTA, CDR2 FQGNSA. The CDR3 covers 11 residues. V was pared by 3 bases and J by 14 bases, with 8 bases between. This CDR3 reads CASSFFEALHF. The CDR3 DNA reads as TGTGCCAGCAGCTTCTTCGAGGCCCTCCACTTT.

This rearrangement joins TRBV19 to TRBJ2-3, with D possibly being TRBD1 (6 bases). The germline V gene encodes CDR1 LNHDA and CDR2 SQIVND (reference sequence). V dropped 3 bases and J dropped 1 base, with 11 bases sitting between them. This CDR3 has 15 residues. The CDR3 here is CASSMRGGGTDTQYF. CDR3 DNA: TGTGCCAGTAGTATGAGAGGGGGAGGCACAGATACGCAGTATTTT.

The sample holds a few counts of this clone. V is TRBV25-1 and J is TRBJ2-5, with 10 bases fitting TRBD1. Germline CDR1 and CDR2: MGHDK and SYGVNS. This CDR3 region has 13 residues. The J segment lost 7 bases and the V segment lost 6 bases, leaving 5 bases of the junction unmatched. The CDR3 DNA follows: TGTGCCAGCAGGGGGACAGGGGTTGGGACCCAGTACTTC. Translation gives CASRGTGVGTQYF.

This clone has just a few counts. The chain links TRBV5-4 to TRBJ1-2; 11 nucleotides agree with TRBD1. Trimming removed 5 bases from V and 4 bases from J; junction bases left unmatched: 4. This CDR3 contains 14 residues. In germline, CDR1 is SGHNT, CDR2 YYREEE (reference sequence). CDR3 nucleotides: TGTGCCAGCAGACCCGGGACAGGGGGCTATGGCTACACCTTC. Its translation is CASRPGTGGYGYTF.

The chain has TRBV9 and TRBJ1-2; weak D call: TRBD1 (5 bases). From germline, CDR1 is SGDLS and CDR2 YYNGEE. There are 14 residues in the CDR3. V lost 4 bases to trimming and J lost 5 bases, with 15 bases between them. In DNA, the CDR3 is TGTGCCAGCAGCTCGTTGGGTAGGGGTTATGGCTACACCTTC. Its translation is CASSSLGRGYGYTF.

The chain couples TRBV19 to TRBJ2-7, with D possibly matching TRBD2 (5 bases). The CDR3 consists of 14 residues. The germline V gene encodes CDR1 LNHDA and CDR2 SQIVND (reference sequence). Trimming pared 3 bases from V and 6 bases from J, leaving 15 bases between. The CDR3 coding sequence is TGTGCCAGTAGTATCGAGGGTAGGGCCGCCGAGCAGTACTTC. Its protein is CASSIEGRAAEQYF.

In its sample, this clone was seen once. The V gene is TRBV9, the J gene TRBJ2-7; a weak D match, TRBD1 (6 bases). Germline V CDR1 and CDR2: SGDLS, YYNGEE. CDR3 length equals 16 residues. The germline V and J ends were trimmed by 3 bases and 0 bases, with 16 bases remaining between them. The CDR3 DNA reads TGTGCCAGCAGCGCCACTAGACAGGACCTCTCCTACGAGCAGTACTTC. Residues: CASSATRQDLSYEQYF.

J is TRBJ1-1 and V is TRBV28, with D unclear. Trimming took off 6 bases at V and 5 bases at J, with 7 bases between the two ends. This CDR3 region has 11 residues. CDR1 and CDR2 (germline): MDHEN, SYDVKM. The CDR3 DNA sequence: TGTGCCAGCAGCCAGAGGACTGAAGCTTTCTTT. Protein sequence: CASSQRTEAFF. Filled out from reference TRBV28 and TRBJ1-1, the complete variable domain reads DVKVTQSSRYLVKRTGEKVFLECVQDMDHENMFWYRQDPGLGLRLIYFSYDVKMKEKGDIPEGYSVSREKKERFSLILESASTNQTSMYLCASSQRTEAFFGQGTRLTVV.

The chain joins TRBV28 to TRBJ1-2, with 7 bases lining up with TRBD1. The V gene end was trimmed by 5 bases and the J gene end by 7 bases; junction bases not matched to a gene: 7. This CDR3 spans 13 amino acids. Germline V CDR1 and CDR2: MDHEN, SYDVKM. The CDR3 is CASSADRVGGYTF. CDR3 bases: TGTGCCAGCAGTGCAGACAGGGTGGGTGGCTACACCTTC.

The chain uses TRBV6-5 and TRBJ1-5; 10 bases line up with TRBD1. With V trimmed by 5 bases and J by 6 bases, 7 bases remained unmatched. The CDR3 extends over 15 amino acids. The germline V gene encodes CDR1 MNHEY and CDR2 SVGAGI. The DNA for the CDR3 is TGTGCCAGCAGTAGACAGGGGGCGCTTACTCAGCCCCAGCATTTT. Its protein is CASSRQGALTQPQHF.

V and J are TRBV6-5 and TRBJ2-7, with TRBD1 matching over 10 bases. The CDR3 extends over 15 amino acids. J lost 6 bases, V lost 6 bases, and 11 bases had no gene match. CDR1 MNHEY and CDR2 SVGAGI come from the germline V gene. The CDR3 is CASSLGQGFIGEQYF. DNA for the CDR3: TGTGCCAGCAGCCTGGGACAGGGGTTTATCGGCGAGCAGTACTTC.

The rearrangement joins TRBV7-9 to TRBJ2-5; TRBD1 matches at 7 bases. The CDR3 runs 14 residues. In germline, CDR1 is SEHNR, CDR2 FQNEAQ (reference sequence). Trimming at V came to 1 base and at J to 3 bases, leaving 2 bases not matched to a gene. The CDR3 spells CASSLVTGEETQYF. The CDR3 nucleotides are TGTGCCAGCAGCTTAGTCACAGGGGAAGAGACCCAGTACTTC.